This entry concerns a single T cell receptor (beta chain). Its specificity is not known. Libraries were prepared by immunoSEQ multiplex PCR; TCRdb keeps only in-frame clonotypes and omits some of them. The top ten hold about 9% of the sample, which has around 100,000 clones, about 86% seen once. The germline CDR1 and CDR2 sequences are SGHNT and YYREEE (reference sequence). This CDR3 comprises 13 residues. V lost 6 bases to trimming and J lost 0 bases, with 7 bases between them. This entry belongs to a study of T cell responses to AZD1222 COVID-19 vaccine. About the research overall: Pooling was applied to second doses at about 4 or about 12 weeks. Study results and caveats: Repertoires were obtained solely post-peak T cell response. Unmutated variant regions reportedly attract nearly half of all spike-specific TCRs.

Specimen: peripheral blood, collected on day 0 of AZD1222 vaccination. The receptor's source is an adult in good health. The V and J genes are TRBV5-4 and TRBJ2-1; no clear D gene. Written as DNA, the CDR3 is TGTGCCAGCACCAACCGCTCCTACAATGAGCAGTTCTTC. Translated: CASTNRSYNEQFF.